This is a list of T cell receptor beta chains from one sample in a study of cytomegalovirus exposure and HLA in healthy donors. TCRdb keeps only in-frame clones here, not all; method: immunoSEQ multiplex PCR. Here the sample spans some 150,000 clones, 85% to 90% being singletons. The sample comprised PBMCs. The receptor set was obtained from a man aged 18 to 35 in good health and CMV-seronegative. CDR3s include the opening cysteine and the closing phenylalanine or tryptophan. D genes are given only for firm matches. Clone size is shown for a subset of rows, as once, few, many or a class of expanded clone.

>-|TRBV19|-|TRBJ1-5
CASSILSQNQPQHF
TGTGCCAGTAGTATACTCTCACAGAATCAGCCCCAGCATTTT
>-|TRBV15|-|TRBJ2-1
CATSRERGAGNEQFF
TGTGCCACCAGCAGAGAACGGGGTGCCGGGAATGAGCAGTTCTTC
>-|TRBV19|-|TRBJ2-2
CASKDIANTGELFF
TGTGCCAGTAAAGACATCGCGAACACCGGGGAGCTGTTTTTT
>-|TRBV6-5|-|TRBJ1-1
CASSRTTTEAFF
TGTGCCAGCAGTCGGACAACTACTGAAGCTTTCTTT
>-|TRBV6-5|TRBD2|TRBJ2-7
CASSFGLGSYEQYF
TGTGCCAGCAGTTTCGGACTAGGTTCCTACGAGCAGTACTTC
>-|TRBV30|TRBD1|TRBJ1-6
CAWNGGQGRTYNSPLHF
TGTGCCTGGAATGGGGGACAGGGGAGGACCTATAATTCACCCCTCCACTTT
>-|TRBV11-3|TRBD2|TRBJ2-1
CASSPISGGDNEQFF
TGTGCCAGCAGCCCCATATCGGGAGGTGACAATGAGCAGTTCTTC
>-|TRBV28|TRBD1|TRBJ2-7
CASSPTTDRVGGEQYF
TGTGCCAGCAGTCCAACCACGGACAGGGTTGGTGGCGAGCAGTACTTC
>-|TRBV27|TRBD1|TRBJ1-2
CASSELGQGPYGYTF
TGTGCCAGCAGTGAATTAGGACAGGGGCCCTATGGCTACACCTTC
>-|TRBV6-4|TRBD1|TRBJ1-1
CASSPTGMGTEAFF
TGTGCCAGCAGCCCGACAGGGATGGGGACTGAAGCTTTCTTT
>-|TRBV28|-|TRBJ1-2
CASSLFTRAVGYTF
TGTGCCAGCAGTTTATTTACCAGGGCGGTGGGCTACACCTTC
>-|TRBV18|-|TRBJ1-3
CASSPADSSGNTIYF
TGTGCCAGCTCACCCGCGGACAGCTCTGGAAACACCATATATTTT
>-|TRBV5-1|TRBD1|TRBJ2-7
CASSLSRQGTYEQYF
TGCGCCAGCAGCCTCTCCAGACAGGGCACCTACGAGCAGTACTTC
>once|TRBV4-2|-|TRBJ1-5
CASSQDEGQPQHF
TGTGCCAGCAGCCAAGACGAGGGACAGCCCCAGCATTTT
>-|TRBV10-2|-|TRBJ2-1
CASSESTTREQFF
TGCGCCAGCAGTGAGTCTACTACTCGGGAGCAGTTCTTC
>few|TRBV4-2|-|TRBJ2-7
CASSQGEGVGYEQYF
TGTGCCAGCAGCCAAGGAGAGGGAGTGGGCTACGAGCAGTACTTC
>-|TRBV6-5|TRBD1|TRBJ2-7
CASSSTSGTGSYEQYF
TGTGCCAGCAGTTCGACTTCCGGGACAGGGAGCTACGAGCAGTACTTC
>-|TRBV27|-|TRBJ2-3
CASSLPGVSTDTQYF
TGTGCCAGCAGTTTACCGGGGGTGAGCACAGATACGCAGTATTTT
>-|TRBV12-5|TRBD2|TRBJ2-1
CASGLVLSGSDEQFF
TGTGCTAGTGGTTTGGTACTCAGCGGGAGCGATGAGCAGTTCTTC
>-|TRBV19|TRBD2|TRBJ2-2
CASSPLAGGSGELFF
TGTGCCAGTAGTCCCCTAGCGGGAGGCTCCGGGGAGCTGTTTTTT
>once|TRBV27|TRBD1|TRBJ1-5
CASSLSSTGGRNQPQHF
TGTGCCAGCAGTTTATCCTCGACAGGGGGCCGTAATCAGCCCCAGCATTTT
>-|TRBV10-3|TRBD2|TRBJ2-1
CAISLIAGGGYNEQFF
TGTGCCATCAGTTTAATAGCGGGAGGGGGATACAATGAGCAGTTCTTC
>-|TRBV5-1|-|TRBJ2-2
CASSLATSRDTGELFF
TGCGCCAGCAGCTTGGCTACTAGCAGGGACACCGGGGAGCTGTTTTTT
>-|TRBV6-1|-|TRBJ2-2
CAIRIQGNTGELFF
TGTGCCATTAGGATACAGGGCAACACCGGGGAGCTGTTTTTT
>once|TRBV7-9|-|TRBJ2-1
CASSSSRGGVTPYNEQFF
TGTGCCAGCAGCTCCAGTAGGGGGGGCGTAACCCCCTACAATGAGCAGTTCTTC
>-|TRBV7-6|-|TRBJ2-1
CASSLGPVNEQFF
TGTGCCAGCAGCTTAGGCCCGGTAAATGAGCAGTTCTTC
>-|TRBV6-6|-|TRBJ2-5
CASSSGSGGYQETQYF
TGTGCCAGCAGTTCCGGTAGTGGGGGGTACCAAGAGACCCAGTACTTC
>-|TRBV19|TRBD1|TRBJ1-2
CASRQGDGYTF
TGTGCCAGTAGACAGGGGGACGGCTACACCTTC
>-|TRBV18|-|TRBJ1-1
CASSPPSGTSFTEAFF
TGTGCCAGCTCACCACCTTCCGGGACATCGTTTACTGAAGCTTTCTTT
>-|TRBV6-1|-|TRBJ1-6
CASSRTDYNSPLHF
TGTGCCAGCAGTCGTACAGATTATAATTCACCCCTCCACTTT